The 10 T cell receptor beta chains below come from one sample, sequenced in a study of cytomegalovirus exposure and HLA in healthy donors. PCR amplification relied on 60 Vbeta primers (plus 13 Jbeta primers). Some clones are missing from TCRdb's copy, which holds only in-frame ones; the method was immunoSEQ multiplex PCR. The table shows about 150,000 clones, with over 80% occurring only once. Sequencing was done on a sample of PBMCs. The origin of the receptors is a male donor in good health and CMV-seronegative.

The V gene is TRBV5-1, the J gene TRBJ2-1, with TRBD2 matching over 12 bases. The CDR3 covers 17 residues. V lost 0 bases to trimming and J lost 9 bases; unmatched junction nucleotides: 10. The germline gives CDR1 SGHRS, CDR2 YFSETQ. The CDR3 DNA reads as TGCGCCAGCAGCTTGGAACGGCTAGCGGGAGGGCCTAGTGAGCAGTTCTTC. It encodes CASSLERLAGGPSEQFF.

V is TRBV5-1 and J is TRBJ1-1; unclear D gene. Germline V lookup: CDR1 SGHRS, CDR2 YFSETQ. The CDR3 covers 14 residues. Trimming removed 0 bases from V and 4 bases from J, with 10 bases in between. Written as DNA, the CDR3 is TGCGCCAGCAGCTTGGTGGGTTCGGGCACTGAAGCTTTCTTT. Protein: CASSLVGSGTEAFF.

J is TRBJ2-7 and V is TRBV4-2; D possibly corresponds to TRBD1 (6 bases). Trimming cost V 0 bases and J 2 bases, with 11 bases left between them. The V gene's germline CDR1 is LGHNA and CDR2 YNFKEQ. The CDR3 spans 15 residues. In DNA, the CDR3 is TGTGCCAGCAGCCAAGATCAGGGGTCTCCCTACGAGCAGTACTTC. Encoded protein: CASSQDQGSPYEQYF.

The chain links TRBV6-6 to TRBJ1-1; TRBD1 is a possible D gene (5 bases). The CDR3 runs 14 residues. The V end lost 7 bases, the J end lost 3 bases, and 15 bases lay between the germline ends. Per the germline V gene, CDR1 is MNHNY and CDR2 is SVGAGI (reference sequence). The CDR3 nucleotides read TGTGCCAGCAAAAGGAGGGGTAGGGACACTGAAGCTTTCTTT. As protein: CASKRRGRDTEAFF.

The genes are TRBV7-2 and TRBJ2-1; TRBD2 is a possible D gene (5 bases). The V and J ends lost 5 bases and 7 bases respectively, with 12 bases between them. This CDR3 comprises 13 residues. Germline CDR1 reads SGHTA; CDR2 reads FQGNSA. CDR3 coding DNA: TGTGCCAGCAGCCAAACCACGGGAAATGAGCAGTTCTTC. This encodes CASSQTTGNEQFF.

The chain combines TRBV4-2 with TRBJ2-1, with 9 bases identical to TRBD2. The germline CDR1 and CDR2 sequences are LGHNA and YNFKEQ. The J segment lost 15 bases and the V segment lost 0 bases, leaving 9 bases of the junction unmatched. The length of the CDR3 is 14 residues. In nucleotides, the CDR3 is TGTGCCAGCAGCCAAGAGGCTAGCGGGAATCGTTGGTTCTTC. The encoded protein is CASSQEASGNRWFF.

This rearrangement joins TRBV11-3 to TRBJ2-3, with 7 bases that match TRBD2. Germline V gives CDR1 SGHNT, CDR2 YENEEA. The CDR3 extends over 14 amino acids. J was trimmed by 4 bases and V by 4 bases; bases with no gene match: 5. CDR3 DNA sequence: TGTGCCAGCAGCTCCAGACTAGCCCCAGATACGCAGTATTTT. This translates into CASSSRLAPDTQYF.

The gene calls are TRBV4-1 and TRBJ2-3, with 16 bases matching TRBD2. Germline assignment: CDR1 MGHRA and CDR2 YSYEKL. This CDR3 is 18 amino acids long. V trimming: 4 bases; J trimming: 1 base; junction bases outside the gene matches: 5. The CDR3 sequence is CASSRSGLAGGGTDTQYF. CDR3 bases: TGCGCCAGCAGCCGCTCGGGACTAGCGGGGGGGGGCACAGATACGCAGTATTTT.

The V call is TRBV7-8, the J call TRBJ2-1; 9 positions agree with TRBD2. Looked up from germline, CDR1 is SGHVS and CDR2 is FQNEAQ. V shed 6 bases, J shed 0 bases, and the junction held 3 bases outside the gene matches. CDR3 size: 15 residues. In nucleotides, the CDR3 is TGTGCCAGCAGTCTAGCGGGGAACTCCTACAATGAGCAGTTCTTC. Its protein product is CASSLAGNSYNEQFF.

This chain uses TRBV19 with TRBJ1-2; 10 bases map to TRBD1. The CDR3 runs 15 residues. With 6 bases clipped from V and 2 bases from J, the junction kept 6 bases outside the gene matches. Germline lookup yields CDR1 LNHDA and CDR2 SQIVND (reference sequence). The CDR3, as DNA: TGTGCCAGTAGCCAGATGGGACAGGGGAACTATGGCTACACCTTC. Translation: CASSQMGQGNYGYTF.